Listed here are 4 T cell receptor beta chains from one sample, sequenced in a study of cytomegalovirus exposure and HLA in healthy donors. Data came from immunoSEQ multiplex PCR; TCRdb stores just in-frame clones and leaves some out. The sample holds 180,000 or so clones, about 86% seen once. The sample comprised PBMCs. The receptors shown here come from a woman in her thirties in good health and CMV-seronegative.

J is TRBJ2-5 and V is TRBV29-1; D may be TRBD2 (6 bases). Germline-derived CDR1 and CDR2 are SQVTM and ANQGSEA. V was trimmed by 3 bases and J by 3 bases, leaving 20 bases between them. CDR3 size: 16 residues. The CDR3 spells CSVDAEYRRGEETQYF. The CDR3 region has the DNA TGCAGCGTTGATGCGGAGTACCGGCGGGGAGAAGAGACCCAGTACTTC.

The chain employs TRBV19 and TRBJ2-1; TRBD2 agrees at 9 bases. Germline V CDR1 and CDR2: LNHDA, SQIVND (reference sequence). This CDR3 comprises 15 residues. Trimming took 4 bases from V and 6 from J; bases not matched to a gene: 7. This chain's CDR3 is CASSTRSGGLNEQFF. The CDR3 DNA reads TGTGCCAGTAGTACGCGGAGCGGGGGGCTCAATGAGCAGTTCTTC.

V is TRBV6-1 and J is TRBJ1-3; no clear D. CDR3 length: 14 amino acids. The germline CDR1 and CDR2 sequences are MNHNS and SASEGT. V was shortened by 7 bases and J by 0 bases, with 10 bases between the two germline ends. CDR3 in amino acids: CASTTDYSGNTIYF. For the CDR3, the DNA is TGTGCCAGCACCACAGATTACTCTGGAAACACCATATATTTT.

CDR3 protein: CASSVLAGAEDNEQFF. The CDR3 DNA reads as TGTGCCAGCAGTGTCCTAGCGGGGGCCGAAGACAATGAGCAGTTCTTC. The chain carries TRBV6-1 and TRBJ2-1, with 10 bases aligning to TRBD2. The length of the CDR3 is 16 residues. Germline assignment: CDR1 MNHNS and CDR2 SASEGT. J gave up 5 bases and V 4 bases, and 8 bases lay outside the gene matches.